A single TCR beta chain is shown here with its context. This clone was counted a single time. Its antigen is unknown. It has no much larger one-base neighbor in the sample; base qualities were not kept. The data are from a study of blood T cell repertoires in COVID-19 (TCRdb year 2020). In terms of the full investigation: Samples from collaborators originated in the United States, Italy and Spain and spanned both the acute and convalescent phases of COVID-19. Where available, HLA class I and class II types were taken from metadata supplied by the sample provider and were not determined by assay-based typing. The repertoires were released in a freely available public database intended as a resource for research on the immune response to SARS-CoV-2. The samples were drawn from two sources: the first 160 participants of the ongoing ImmuneRACE study, and fewer than 1,500 subjects contributed by 6 global collaborators. The material from the prospective study consisted of cDNA or gDNA derived from T cells, B-cell-depleted T cells, or PBMCs. Deeply sampled blood TCRbeta repertoires from subjects exposed to, actively infected with, or recovered from COVID-19 were included in the dataset. Sample metadata almost always included a de-identified subject ID, COVID-19 status, age in years and sex.

Each collaborating institution followed its own protocols to collect whole blood in K2EDTA tubes. For TCRbeta analysis, collaborator samples were shipped as frozen whole blood, as isolated PBMCs, or as DNA extracted from either sample type. The immunoSEQ Assay, a bias-controlled multiplex PCR, was used to amplify TCRbeta CDR3 regions from genomic DNA. As for how the authors treated the data: The number of nucleated cells in each sample was estimated from the amplification of reference gene primers within the assay. To quantify the absolute abundance of each unique TCRbeta CDR3 rearrangement, sequence reads were collapsed and filtered. For each sample, productive Simpson clonality was calculated as the square root of Simpson's diversity index across productive rearrangements. TCRdb's version of the immuneACCESS table is confined to in-frame rearrangements and falls short of the full clone set. An unresolved V gene accounts for under half of the shortfall where checked; the remainder is of unknown origin. V, J and clone size reflect that table, while D and trimming were determined from the DNA. The sample profile shows 25,000 to 35,000 clones; around 91% of them were found once. The ten largest clones represent roughly 15% of the sample.

Broad study findings and their caveats: How much clinical and demographic metadata was included differed by source and by participant, and the metadata was provided uncurated.

The TCR comes from a man at least 80 years old with acute or convalescent COVID-19. The sample was peripheral blood.

In nucleotide form, the sequence is TGTGCCAGCAGCTTACCGGGACACCGCTCTGGAAACACCATATATTTT. Its protein reads: CASSLPGHRSGNTIYF. This receptor chain uses TRBV5-6 and TRBJ1-3; the D gene is perhaps TRBD1, on 6 matching bases. In the germline V gene, CDR1 corresponds to SGHDT and CDR2 to YYEEEE. The CDR3 runs 16 amino acids, cysteine and phenylalanine included. Left in the record is the CDR3 DNA by itself, 48 bases read in frame from the first base. V is pared back by 2 bases and J by 0 bases, with 12 bases lying between the germline termini.